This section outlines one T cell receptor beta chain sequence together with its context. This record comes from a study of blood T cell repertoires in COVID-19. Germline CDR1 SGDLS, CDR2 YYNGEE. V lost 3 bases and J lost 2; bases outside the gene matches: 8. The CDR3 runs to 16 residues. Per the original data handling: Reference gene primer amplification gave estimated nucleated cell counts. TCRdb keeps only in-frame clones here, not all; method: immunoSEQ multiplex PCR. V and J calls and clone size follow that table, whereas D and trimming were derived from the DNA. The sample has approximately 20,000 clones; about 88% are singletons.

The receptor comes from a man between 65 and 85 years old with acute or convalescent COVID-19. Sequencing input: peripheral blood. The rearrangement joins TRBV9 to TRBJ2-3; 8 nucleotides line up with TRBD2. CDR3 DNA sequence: TGTGCCAGCAGCGGCGGGGGGCGCGGGTCCACAGATACGCAGTATTTT. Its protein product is CASSGGGRGSTDTQYF.